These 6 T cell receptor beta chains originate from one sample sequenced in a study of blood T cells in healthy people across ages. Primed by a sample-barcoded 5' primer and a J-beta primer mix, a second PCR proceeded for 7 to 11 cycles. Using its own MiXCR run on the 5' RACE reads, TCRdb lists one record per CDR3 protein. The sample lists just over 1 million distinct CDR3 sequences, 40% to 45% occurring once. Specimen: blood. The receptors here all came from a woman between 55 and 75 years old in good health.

The DNA of the CDR3 is TGTGCCATCAGAGGACAGTTTTTGAATAATTCACCCCTCCACTTT. Translating gives CAIRGQFLNNSPLHF. The rearrangement uses TRBV10-3 and TRBJ1-6; the D gene is possibly TRBD1 (6 bases). The CDR3 has 15 residues. Trimming took 6 bases from V and 5 from J, leaving 14 bases between them. Germline assignment: CDR1 ENHRY and CDR2 SYGVKD.

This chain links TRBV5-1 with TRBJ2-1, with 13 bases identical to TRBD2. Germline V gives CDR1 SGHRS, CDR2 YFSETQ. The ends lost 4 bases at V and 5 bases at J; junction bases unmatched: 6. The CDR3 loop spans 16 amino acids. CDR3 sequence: CASSGPGLAGNNEQFF. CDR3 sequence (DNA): TGCGCCAGCAGCGGGCCGGGACTAGCGGGAAACAATGAGCAGTTCTTC.

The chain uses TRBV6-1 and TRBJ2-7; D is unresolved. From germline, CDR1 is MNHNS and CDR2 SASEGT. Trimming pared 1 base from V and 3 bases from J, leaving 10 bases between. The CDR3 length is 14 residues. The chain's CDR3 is CASSEDFDGYEQYF. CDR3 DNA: TGTGCCAGCAGTGAAGACTTCGACGGCTACGAGCAGTACTTC.

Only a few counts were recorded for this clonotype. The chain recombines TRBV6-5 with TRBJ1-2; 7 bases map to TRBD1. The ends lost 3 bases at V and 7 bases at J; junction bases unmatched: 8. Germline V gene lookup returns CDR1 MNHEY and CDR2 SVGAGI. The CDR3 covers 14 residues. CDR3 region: CASSYVGRGSGYTF. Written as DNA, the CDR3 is TGTGCCAGCAGTTATGTTGGCAGGGGGAGTGGCTACACCTTC.

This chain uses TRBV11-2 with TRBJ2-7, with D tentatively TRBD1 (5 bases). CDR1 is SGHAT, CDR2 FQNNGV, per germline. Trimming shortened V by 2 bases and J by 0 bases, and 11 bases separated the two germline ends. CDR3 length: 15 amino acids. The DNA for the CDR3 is TGTGCCAGCAGCTTAATTTGGGGCAGCTCCTACGAGCAGTACTTC. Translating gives CASSLIWGSSYEQYF.

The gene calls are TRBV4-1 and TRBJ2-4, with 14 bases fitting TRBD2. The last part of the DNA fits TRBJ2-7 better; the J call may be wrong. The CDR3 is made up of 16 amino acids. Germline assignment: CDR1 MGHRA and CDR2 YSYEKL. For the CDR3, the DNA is TGCGCCAGCAGCCAGGGACTAGCGGGAGCAAGAGGCGAGCAGTACTTC. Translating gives CASSQGLAGARGEQYF.